Included here is one TCR beta chain sequence, with context. Unmatched junction bases numbered 10, after V lost 5 bases and J lost 4 bases. Germline CDR1 is MNHEY and CDR2 is SMNVEV (reference sequence). This CDR3 contains 16 residues. Only in-frame clones appear in the TCRdb table, and some are missing; sequencing was by immunoSEQ multiplex PCR. The sample contains roughly 250,000 clones, around 89% of which appear only once. This entry comes from a study of blood T cell repertoires in COVID-19. The TCR comes from a man aged 35-49 years who had recovered from COVID-19. Sequencing was performed on PBMCs or T cells enriched from blood (not recorded which). The rearrangement uses TRBV27 and TRBJ1-3; 8 nucleotides agree with TRBD1. The CDR3 spells CASSVQHPGGGNTIYF. The CDR3, as DNA: TGTGCCAGCAGTGTACAACACCCAGGGGGCGGAAACACCATATATTTT.